Below, one TCR beta chain is given with its context. TCR beta VDJ combinations and CDR3 sequences were profiled from genomic DNA. Via MiXCR, TCRdb re-called the reads, giving one row per CDR3 protein. The profile shows some 45,000 distinct CDR3 sequences, roughly 65% of them singletons. This record comes from a study of CD8+CD57+ T cells in acquired aplastic anemia. Trimming removed 1 base from V and 8 bases from J, with 15 bases in between. Germline lookup yields CDR1 MGHRA and CDR2 YSYEKL. There are 16 residues in the CDR3. The J gene is TRBJ1-6, the V gene TRBV4-1; no definite D call. This TCR came from a human donor in good health, serving as a control. The sequencing sample was made of sorted CD4+, CD8+, or CD8+CD57+ T cells (not recorded which) from PBMCs. CDR3 DNA sequence: TGCGCCAGCAGCCAAGCCAGCCCGGGGATCGATTCACCCCTCCACTTT. Residues: CASSQASPGIDSPLHF.